This T cell receptor (delta chain) is from a study of delta chains in infants with herpesvirus infections (dated by TCRdb to the early 2020s). With respect to the entire study: To characterize gammadelta T cell responses to primary cytomegalovirus (CMV) infection, researchers prospectively followed a birth cohort of Ugandan infants starting at birth. A public fetal Vdelta1/Vgamma8 gammadelta TCR clonotype was searched for in infants infected with CMV after birth. Using PBMC, gammadelta TCRs were sequenced for approximately 20 CMV-infected infants, one of whom was congenitally infected, and for 8 CMV-uninfected infants who had enough sample available. By approximate age, the infant blood samples fell into groups of 1.5, 4, 8 and 12 months. Previously published Belgian fetal and cord blood gammadelta TCR data were included only for comparison and were not generated in this cohort.

The paper as a whole reports these results and caveats: In CMV-uninfected infants, the public clonotype might still exist at levels below the detection limit. Within Vdelta1 cells, the frequency of the public clonotype appeared to be inversely correlated with age at infection and to decay rapidly, seemingly not persisting past roughly two months. Of fewer than 20 CMV-infected infants, several carried the public Vdelta1 clonotype: three infants infected postnatally before 120 days of age and the congenitally infected infant. Detection of the public clonotype was limited to the first time point after infection, and the public clonotype was not found in uninfected infants or in infants infected after 120 days. A small sample size and the lack of race- or environment-matched controls were noted by the authors, because CMV is acquired by nearly all Ugandans before adulthood.

To prepare the library, RT-PCR was applied. TCR cDNA was generated by reverse transcription of PBMC RNA with SuperScript II and gamma-chain- and delta-chain-specific primers. cDNA was purified with AMPure XP beads, amplified, and indexed with Illumina adapters using the Nextera XT Index Kit. Sequencing of gammadelta TCR libraries was carried out on an Illumina MiSeq using a V2 300-cycle kit. For the original study's pipeline: Using MiXCR v2.1.12, CDR3 sequences were assembled, and reads were mapped onto D, J and V genes obtained from GenBank. Repertoire analyses of the CDR3 clonotypes were performed with VDJtools v1.2.1. After TCRdb called clones again from the public reads with CATT, rows with identical DNA were merged. TCRdb's processing, not the study's, gives the V and J calls here. Across this sample there are thousands of delta-chain clones, with around 40% seen only once. Together, the top ten hold 4.5% to 5% of the sample.

V loses 0 bases at its end and J loses 5 bases; junction bases beyond the gene matches: 1. The germline V gene gives CDR1 as GEAIGNYY and CDR2 as EKD. Taken from cysteine to phenylalanine, the CDR3 has 14 residues. The DNA shown is the 42-base CDR3, in frame from base 1. Infants were enrolled after their mothers, pregnant women receiving prenatal care in Kampala, Uganda, were recruited, and documentation of maternal HIV status was required. Home visits to families took place weekly, and collection of infant clinical information, oral swabs and peripheral blood began at 6 weeks of age and was repeated every 4 months after that. Blood was drawn into heparin tubes, and PBMC were separated by Ficoll-Paque density gradient centrifugation and then cryopreserved. About this clone: Its antigen remains unidentified. A much bigger clone sits one base away, suggesting this may be a read error. Other DNA variants within this sample encode the same CDR3.

The chain links TRDV2 with TRDJ2; 8 bases in the middle match TRDD3. The source of this sequence is a human donor who was a Ugandan infant, either HIV-exposed or HIV-unexposed (not recorded which). The material sequenced was peripheral blood, taken at time point 4 of longitudinal follow-up. DNA sequence: TGTGCCTGTGACACCTTGGGGGATACAGCACAACTCTTCTTT. It is translated as CACDTLGDTAQLFF.